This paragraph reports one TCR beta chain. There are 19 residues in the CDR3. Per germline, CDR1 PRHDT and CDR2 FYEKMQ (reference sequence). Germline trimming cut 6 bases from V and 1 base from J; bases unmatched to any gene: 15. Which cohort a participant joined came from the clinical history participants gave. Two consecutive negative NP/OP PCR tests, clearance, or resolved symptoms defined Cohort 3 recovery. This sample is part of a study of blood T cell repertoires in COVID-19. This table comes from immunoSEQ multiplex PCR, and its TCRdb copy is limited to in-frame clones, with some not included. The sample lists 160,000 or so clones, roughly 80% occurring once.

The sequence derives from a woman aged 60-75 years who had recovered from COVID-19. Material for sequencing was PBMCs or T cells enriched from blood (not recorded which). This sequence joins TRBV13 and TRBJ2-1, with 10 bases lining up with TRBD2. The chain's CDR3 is CASRSNDHEAGGSYNEQFF. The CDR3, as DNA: TGTGCCAGCAGGTCCAACGACCACGAAGCGGGGGGGTCCTACAATGAGCAGTTCTTC.